These 14 T cell receptor beta chains share one sample of origin, sequenced in a study of blood T cell repertoires in COVID-19 (dated by TCRdb to 2020 to 2022). Library preparation employed the immunoSEQ multiplex PCR assay. The clones in this table, taken by TCRdb from immuneACCESS, are in-frame only. Not every clone is retained; where verified, under half of the shortfall comes from an unresolved V gene, and the cause of the rest is unknown. This sample lists around 190,000 clones; approximately 85% were detected once. The ten largest clones represent around 9.5% of the sample. The sample taken for sequencing was PBMCs or T cells enriched from blood (not recorded which). Receptors originate from a young woman who had recovered from COVID-19.

In its sample, this clone was seen a few times. The genes are TRBV28 and TRBJ2-1; D is possibly TRBD1 (5 bases). This CDR3 comprises 15 residues. Deletions cut 7 bases from V and 2 bases from J, with 15 bases between. CDR1 and CDR2 from the germline V gene are MDHEN and SYDVKM. The CDR3 here is CASIRQSRTYNEQFF. The DNA of the CDR3 is TGTGCCAGCATCAGACAGTCTCGTACCTACAATGAGCAGTTCTTC.

This clone was picked up a small number of times. The V gene is TRBV5-5, the J gene TRBJ2-7, with TRBD1 matching 8 bases. The CDR3 is made up of 14 amino acids. CDR1 and CDR2 from the germline V gene are SGHKS and YYEKEE (reference sequence). The V segment lost 4 bases and the J segment 4 bases; nucleotides outside the gene matches: 7. The CDR3 DNA reads as TGTGCCAGCAGCGATCCAGGGGGCGGGTACGAGCAGTACTTC. This sequence encodes CASSDPGGGYEQYF.

This clone was detected once. This chain links TRBV19 with TRBJ1-2, with a weak D call TRBD1 (5 bases). The V gene's germline CDR1 is LNHDA and CDR2 SQIVND (reference sequence). V gave up 5 bases and J gave up 5 bases, with 12 bases separating them. The CDR3 loop spans 13 amino acids. The CDR3 spells CASSPRGPYGYTF. The CDR3 DNA reads TGTGCCAGTAGTCCGCGGGGACCATATGGCTACACCTTC.

This clone was observed once. V is TRBV5-5 and J is TRBJ2-7; D is ambiguous. CDR3 length: 13 amino acids. Trimming left V 1 base short and J 3 bases short, with 8 bases between. Germline values: CDR1 SGHKS, CDR2 YYEKEE (reference sequence). CDR3 nucleotide sequence: TGTGCCAGCAGCTTGTACAGAGTCTACGAGCAGTACTTC. Translation: CASSLYRVYEQYF.

The rearrangement joins TRBV6-5 to TRBJ1-1; D remains unclear. V gave up 3 bases and J gave up 6 bases, with 5 bases separating them. The CDR3 is 11 residues long. CDR1 and CDR2 (germline): MNHEY, SVGAGI. This CDR3 reads CASSYGPEAFF. The CDR3 nucleotides are TGTGCCAGCAGTTATGGGCCTGAAGCTTTCTTT.

The V gene is TRBV10-3, the J gene TRBJ2-1, with 10 bases aligning to TRBD1. The V gene end was trimmed by 3 bases and the J gene end by 6 bases; junction bases not matched to a gene: 5. The CDR3 sequence is 15 residues long. Germline lookup yields CDR1 ENHRY and CDR2 SYGVKD. DNA for the CDR3: TGTGCCATCAGTGAAGGACAGGGGGTCGGCAATGAGCAGTTCTTC. Protein product: CAISEGQGVGNEQFF.

J is TRBJ2-1 and V is TRBV28, with 12 bases matching TRBD2. The CDR3 length is 18 residues. Losses at the gene ends were 5 bases for V and 1 base for J; bases not matched to a gene: 9. From germline, CDR1 is MDHEN and CDR2 SYDVKM. The CDR3 DNA reads as TGTGCCAGCAGTCCCCTGACTAGCGGGGGTTTTTCCTACAATGAGCAGTTCTTC. It encodes CASSPLTSGGFSYNEQFF.

V and J are TRBV28 and TRBJ1-1; perhaps TRBD1 as D (5 bases). Germline V gene lookup returns CDR1 MDHEN and CDR2 SYDVKM. V was pared by 11 bases and J by 1 base, with 17 bases between. The CDR3 length is 14 residues. DNA of the CDR3: TGTGCCGTCATTAAGTCGGGGGGGAACACTGAAGCTTTCTTT. Amino acids: CAVIKSGGNTEAFF. Filled out from reference TRBV28 and TRBJ1-1, the complete variable domain reads DVKVTQSSRYLVKRTGEKVFLECVQDMDHENMFWYRQDPGLGLRLIYFSYDVKMKEKGDIPEGYSVSREKKERFSLILESASTNQTSMYLCAVIKSGGNTEAFFGQGTRLTVV.

The rearrangement joins TRBV28 to TRBJ2-7; D possibly corresponds to TRBD1 (6 bases). Germline V CDR1 and CDR2: MDHEN, SYDVKM. The V gene lost 2 bases and the J gene lost 2 bases, with 10 bases spanning the gap. The CDR3 is 14 residues long. In DNA form, the CDR3 reads TGTGCCAGCAGTTTAAGTGGGGGCACCTACGAGCAGTACTTC. Protein: CASSLSGGTYEQYF. The full variable domain, rest sourced from reference TRBV28 and TRBJ2-7, is DVKVTQSSRYLVKRTGEKVFLECVQDMDHENMFWYRQDPGLGLRLIYFSYDVKMKEKGDIPEGYSVSREKKERFSLILESASTNQTSMYLCASSLSGGTYEQYFGPGTRLTVT.

The chain joins TRBV14 to TRBJ1-1; D may be TRBD1 (6 bases). Germline loops: CDR1 SGHDN, CDR2 FVKESK. This CDR3 is built from 14 residues. V gave up 0 bases and J gave up 6 bases, with 11 bases separating them. This chain's CDR3 is CASSQDRGFAEAFF. CDR3 nucleotides: TGTGCCAGCAGCCAAGATAGGGGGTTCGCTGAAGCTTTCTTT.

This chain connects TRBV3-1 (or the pseudogene TRBV3-2) to TRBJ1-1; tentative D call: TRBD1 (6 bases). This CDR3 comprises 14 residues. The V and J ends lost 4 bases and 4 bases respectively, with 13 bases between them. Germline values: CDR1 LGHDT, CDR2 YNNKEL (reference sequence). The CDR3 is CASSRVTGPTEAFF. CDR3 sequence (DNA): TGTGCCAGCAGCCGAGTAACAGGGCCCACTGAAGCTTTCTTT.

The chain combines TRBV5-6 with TRBJ2-7, with TRBD1 matching over 9 bases. From germline, CDR1 is SGHDT and CDR2 YYEEEE. The CDR3 contains 14 residues. V lost 4 bases, J lost 3 bases, and 5 bases stayed unmatched. The CDR3 loop is CASSPGQGYYEQYF. DNA for the CDR3: TGTGCCAGCAGCCCCGGACAGGGGTACTACGAGCAGTACTTC.

The chain combines TRBV6-5 with TRBJ1-1; weak D call: TRBD1 (5 bases). Between the trimmed V and J ends, which lost 5 bases and 2 bases, there was a span of 12 bases. This CDR3 contains 14 residues. CDR1 and CDR2 from the germline V gene are MNHEY and SVGAGI. The CDR3 DNA is TGTGCCAGCAGTAAACTACAGGTTAACACTGAAGCTTTCTTT. This sequence encodes CASSKLQVNTEAFF.

This clone was found once. V is TRBV28 and J is TRBJ2-5, with 12 positions matching TRBD1. In germline, CDR1 is MDHEN, CDR2 SYDVKM. CDR3 length: 15 residues. Losses at the gene ends were 6 bases for V and 5 bases for J; bases not matched to a gene: 7. The CDR3 nucleotides read TGTGCCAGCAGGACCGGGACAGGGGGCTGGGAGACCCAGTACTTC. Encoded protein: CASRTGTGGWETQYF.